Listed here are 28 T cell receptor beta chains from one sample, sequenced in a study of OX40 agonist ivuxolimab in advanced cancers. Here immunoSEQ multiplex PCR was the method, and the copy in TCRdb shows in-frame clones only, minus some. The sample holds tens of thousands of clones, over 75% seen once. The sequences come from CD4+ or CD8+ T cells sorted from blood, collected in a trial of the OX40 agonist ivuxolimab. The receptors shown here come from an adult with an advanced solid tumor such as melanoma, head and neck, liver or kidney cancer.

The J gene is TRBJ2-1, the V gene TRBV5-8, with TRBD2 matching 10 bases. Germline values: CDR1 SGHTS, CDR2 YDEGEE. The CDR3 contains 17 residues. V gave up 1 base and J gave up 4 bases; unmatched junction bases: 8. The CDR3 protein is CASSLRGAGGGYNEQFF. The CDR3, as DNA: TGTGCCAGCAGCTTGAGGGGAGCGGGAGGGGGATACAATGAGCAGTTCTTC.

The CDR3 DNA follows: TGTGCCAGCAGTTTCTGCGAGCGGGAGGGCCCCTACGAGCAGTACTTC. Encoded protein: CASSFCEREGPYEQYF. The genes are TRBV27 and TRBJ2-7; 10 nucleotides align to TRBD2. V trimming: 3 bases; J trimming: 2 bases; junction bases outside the gene matches: 7. Germline loops: CDR1 MNHEY, CDR2 SMNVEV (reference sequence). The CDR3 spans 16 residues.

The CDR3, as DNA: TGCGCCAGCAGCCAAGAAAAATCACGGAGGGGAAACCCAAATGAAAAACTGTTTTTT. It is translated as CASSQEKSRRGNPNEKLFF. V gene TRBV4-3 combines with J gene TRBJ1-4; the D gene is possibly TRBD1 (5 bases). The CDR3 has 19 amino acids. Germline assignment: CDR1 LGHNA and CDR2 YSLEER. Trimming pared 0 bases from V and 5 bases from J, leaving 22 bases between.

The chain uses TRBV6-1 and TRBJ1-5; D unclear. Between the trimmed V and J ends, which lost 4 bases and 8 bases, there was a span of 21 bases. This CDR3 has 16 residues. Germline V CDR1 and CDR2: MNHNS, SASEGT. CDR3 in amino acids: CASSVTGGRAAEPQHF. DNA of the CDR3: TGTGCCAGCAGTGTAACCGGAGGGAGGGCGGCAGAGCCCCAGCATTTT.

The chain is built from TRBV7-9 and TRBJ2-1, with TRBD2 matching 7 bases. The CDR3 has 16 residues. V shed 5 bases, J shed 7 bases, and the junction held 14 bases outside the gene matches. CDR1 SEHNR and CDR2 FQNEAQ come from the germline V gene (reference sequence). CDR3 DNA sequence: TGTGCCAGCAGCCGCCTGCTAGCGGCCGGGAGGAATGAGCAGTTCTTC. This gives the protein CASSRLLAAGRNEQFF.

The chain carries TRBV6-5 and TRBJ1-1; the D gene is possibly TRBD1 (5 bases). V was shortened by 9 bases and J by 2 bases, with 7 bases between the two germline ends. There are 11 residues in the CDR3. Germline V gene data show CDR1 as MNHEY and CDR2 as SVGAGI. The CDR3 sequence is CASQGNTEAFF. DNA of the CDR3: TGTGCCAGTCAGGGCAACACTGAAGCTTTCTTT.

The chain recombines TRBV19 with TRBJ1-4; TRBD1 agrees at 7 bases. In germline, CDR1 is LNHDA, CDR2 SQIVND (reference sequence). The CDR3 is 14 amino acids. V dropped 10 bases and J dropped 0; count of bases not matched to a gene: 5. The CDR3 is CATGTDATNEKLFF. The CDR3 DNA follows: TGTGCCACCGGGACAGATGCAACTAATGAAAAACTGTTTTTT.

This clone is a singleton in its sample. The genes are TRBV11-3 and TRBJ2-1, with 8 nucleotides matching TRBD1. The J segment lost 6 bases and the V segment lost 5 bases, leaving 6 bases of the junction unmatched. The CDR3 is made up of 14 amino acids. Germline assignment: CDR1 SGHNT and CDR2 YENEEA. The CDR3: CASSPGDRLNEQFF. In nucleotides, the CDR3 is TGTGCCAGCAGCCCGGGGGACAGGCTCAATGAGCAGTTCTTC. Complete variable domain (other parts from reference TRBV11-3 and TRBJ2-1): EAGVVQSPRYKIIEKKQPVAFWCNPISGHNTLYWYLQNLGQGPELLIRYENEEAVDDSQLPKDRFSAERLKGVDSTLKIQPAELGDSAVYLCASSPGDRLNEQFFGPGTRLTVL.

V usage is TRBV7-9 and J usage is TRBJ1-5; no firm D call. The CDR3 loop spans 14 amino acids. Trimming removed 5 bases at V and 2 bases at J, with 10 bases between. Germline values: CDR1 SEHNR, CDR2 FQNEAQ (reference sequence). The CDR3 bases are TGTGCCAGCAGCCCCAGTGGGGGCAATCAGCCCCAGCATTTT. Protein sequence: CASSPSGGNQPQHF.

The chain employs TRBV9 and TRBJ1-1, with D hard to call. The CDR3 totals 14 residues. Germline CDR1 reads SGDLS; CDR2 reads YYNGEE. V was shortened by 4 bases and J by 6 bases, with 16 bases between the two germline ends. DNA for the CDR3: TGTGCCAGCAGCCCCGGACCCTCAAGACCTGAAGCTTTCTTT. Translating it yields CASSPGPSRPEAFF.

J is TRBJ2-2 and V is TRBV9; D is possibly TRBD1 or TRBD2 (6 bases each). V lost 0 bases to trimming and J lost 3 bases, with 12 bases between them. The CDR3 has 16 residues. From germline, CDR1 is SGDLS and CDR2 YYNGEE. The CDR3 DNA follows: TGTGCCAGCAGCGTAGAGGGGGGTTTGTACACCGGGGAGCTGTTTTTT. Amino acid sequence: CASSVEGGLYTGELFF.

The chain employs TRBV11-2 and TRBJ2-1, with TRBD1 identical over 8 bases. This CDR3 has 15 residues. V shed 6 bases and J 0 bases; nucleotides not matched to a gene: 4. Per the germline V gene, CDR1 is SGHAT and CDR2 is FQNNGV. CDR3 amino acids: CASSSTGGSYNEQFF. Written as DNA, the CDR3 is TGTGCCAGCAGTTCTACAGGGGGCTCCTACAATGAGCAGTTCTTC. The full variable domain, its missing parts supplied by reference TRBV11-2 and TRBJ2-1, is EAGVAQSPRYKIIEKRQSVAFWCNPISGHATLYWYQQILGQGPKLLIQFQNNGVVDDSQLPKDRFSAERLKGVDSTLKIQPAKLEDSAVYLCASSSTGGSYNEQFFGPGTRLTVL.

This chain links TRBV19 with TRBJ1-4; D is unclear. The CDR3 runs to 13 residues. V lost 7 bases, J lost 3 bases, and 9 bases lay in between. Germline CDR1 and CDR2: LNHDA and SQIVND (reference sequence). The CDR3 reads CASNVDSNEKLFF. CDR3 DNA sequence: TGTGCCAGTAACGTAGATTCTAATGAAAAACTGTTTTTT.

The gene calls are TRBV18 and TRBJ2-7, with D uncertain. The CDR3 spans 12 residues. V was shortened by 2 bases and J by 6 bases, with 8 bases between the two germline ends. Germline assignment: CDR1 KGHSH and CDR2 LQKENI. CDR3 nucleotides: TGTGCCAGCTCACCAGGCGGCTCCGAGCAGTACTTC. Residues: CASSPGGSEQYF.

The CDR3 DNA reads TGTGCAAGTCGCTTAAAATCCAGCGGGAACTACGAGCAGTACTTC. Protein product: CASRLKSSGNYEQYF. This chain uses TRBV12-2 with TRBJ2-7; the table's D gene call, TRBD2, was not cross checked with the DNA. TRBV12-2 constitutes a pseudogene. The CDR3 has 15 residues.

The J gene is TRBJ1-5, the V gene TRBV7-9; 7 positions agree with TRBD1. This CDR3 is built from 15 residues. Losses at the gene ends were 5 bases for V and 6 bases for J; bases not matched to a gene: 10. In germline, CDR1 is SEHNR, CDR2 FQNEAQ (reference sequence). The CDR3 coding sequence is TGTGCCAGCAGCCCTGGGGACAGCTCCAGTCAGCCCCAGCATTTT. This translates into CASSPGDSSSQPQHF.

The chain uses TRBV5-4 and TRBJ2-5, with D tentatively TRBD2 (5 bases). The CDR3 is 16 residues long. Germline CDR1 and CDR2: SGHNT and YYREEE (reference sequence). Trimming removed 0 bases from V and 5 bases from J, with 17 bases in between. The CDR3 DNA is TGTGCCAGCAGCTTGGGGGTGTCCGGGGAGAGTGAGACCCAGTACTTC. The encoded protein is CASSLGVSGESETQYF.

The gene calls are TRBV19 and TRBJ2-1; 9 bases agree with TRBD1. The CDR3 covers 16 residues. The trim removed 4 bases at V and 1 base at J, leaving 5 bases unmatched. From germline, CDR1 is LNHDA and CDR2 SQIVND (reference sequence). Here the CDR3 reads CASSKRQGVSYNEQFF. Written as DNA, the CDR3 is TGTGCCAGTAGTAAGAGACAGGGGGTATCCTACAATGAGCAGTTCTTC.

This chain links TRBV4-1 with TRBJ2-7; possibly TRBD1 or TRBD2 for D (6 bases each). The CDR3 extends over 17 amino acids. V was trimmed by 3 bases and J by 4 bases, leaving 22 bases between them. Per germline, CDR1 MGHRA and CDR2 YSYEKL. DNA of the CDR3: TGCGCCAGCAGCCAGGATGAGGTACCACGGAGGGGGTACGAGCAGTACTTC. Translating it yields CASSQDEVPRRGYEQYF.

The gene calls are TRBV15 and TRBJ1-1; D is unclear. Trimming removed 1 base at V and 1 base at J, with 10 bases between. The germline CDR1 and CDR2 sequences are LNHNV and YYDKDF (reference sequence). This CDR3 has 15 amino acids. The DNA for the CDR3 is TGTGCCACCAGCAGAGCTTACGGGTCGAACACTGAAGCTTTCTTT. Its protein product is CATSRAYGSNTEAFF.

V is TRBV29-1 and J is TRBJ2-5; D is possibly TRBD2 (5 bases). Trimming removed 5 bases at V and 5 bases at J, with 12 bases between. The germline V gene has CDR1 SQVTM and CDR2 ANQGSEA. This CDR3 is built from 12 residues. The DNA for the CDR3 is TGCAGCGTTATGCTCTCGGGGGAGACCCAGTACTTC. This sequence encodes CSVMLSGETQYF.

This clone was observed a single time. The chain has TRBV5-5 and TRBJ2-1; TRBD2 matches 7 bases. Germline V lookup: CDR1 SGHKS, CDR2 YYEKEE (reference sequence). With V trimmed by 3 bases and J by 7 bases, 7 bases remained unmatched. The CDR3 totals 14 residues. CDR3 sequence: CASSSLAGGNEQFF. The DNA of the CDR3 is TGTGCCAGCAGCTCGTTAGCGGGTGGTAATGAGCAGTTCTTC.

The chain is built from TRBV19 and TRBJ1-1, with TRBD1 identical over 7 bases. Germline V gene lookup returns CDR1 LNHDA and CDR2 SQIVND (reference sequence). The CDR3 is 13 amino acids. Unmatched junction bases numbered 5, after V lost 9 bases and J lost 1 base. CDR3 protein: CAREQGQNTEAFF. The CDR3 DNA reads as TGTGCCAGGGAACAGGGGCAGAACACTGAAGCTTTCTTT.

Here the CDR3 reads CATSRDIGLAGRADTQYF. CDR3 bases: TGTGCCACCAGCAGAGATATAGGACTAGCGGGAAGGGCGGATACGCAGTATTTT. The chain combines TRBV15 with TRBJ2-3; 12 bases are a match to TRBD2. CDR1 is LNHNV, CDR2 YYDKDF, per germline (reference sequence). V shed 0 bases and J 6 bases; nucleotides not matched to a gene: 10. The CDR3 is made up of 18 amino acids.

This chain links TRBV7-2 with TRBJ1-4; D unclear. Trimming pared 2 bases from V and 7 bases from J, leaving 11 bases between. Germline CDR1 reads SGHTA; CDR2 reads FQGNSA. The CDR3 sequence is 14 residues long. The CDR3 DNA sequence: TGTGCCAGCAGCTTATCTTACACGAGTGAAAAACTGTTTTTT. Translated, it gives CASSLSYTSEKLFF.

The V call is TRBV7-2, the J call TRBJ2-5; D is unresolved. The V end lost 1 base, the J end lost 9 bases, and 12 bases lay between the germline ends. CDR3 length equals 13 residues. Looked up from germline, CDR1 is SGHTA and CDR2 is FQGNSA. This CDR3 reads CASSLDYARPQYF. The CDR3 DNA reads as TGTGCCAGCAGCTTAGACTACGCAAGGCCCCAGTACTTC.

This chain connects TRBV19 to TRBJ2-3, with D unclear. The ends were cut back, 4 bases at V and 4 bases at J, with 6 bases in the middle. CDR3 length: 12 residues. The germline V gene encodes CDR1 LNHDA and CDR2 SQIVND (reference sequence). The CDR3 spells CASSRPADTQYF. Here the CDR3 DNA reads TGTGCCAGTAGTAGGCCCGCAGATACGCAGTATTTT.

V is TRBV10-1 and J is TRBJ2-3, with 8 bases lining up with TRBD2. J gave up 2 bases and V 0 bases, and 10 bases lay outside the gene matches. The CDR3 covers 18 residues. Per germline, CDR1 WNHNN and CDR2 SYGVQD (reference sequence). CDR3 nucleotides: TGCGCCAGCAGTGAGTCGAGTAGCAGAGCGGGGGCCACAGATACGCAGTATTTT. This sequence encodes CASSESSSRAGATDTQYF.